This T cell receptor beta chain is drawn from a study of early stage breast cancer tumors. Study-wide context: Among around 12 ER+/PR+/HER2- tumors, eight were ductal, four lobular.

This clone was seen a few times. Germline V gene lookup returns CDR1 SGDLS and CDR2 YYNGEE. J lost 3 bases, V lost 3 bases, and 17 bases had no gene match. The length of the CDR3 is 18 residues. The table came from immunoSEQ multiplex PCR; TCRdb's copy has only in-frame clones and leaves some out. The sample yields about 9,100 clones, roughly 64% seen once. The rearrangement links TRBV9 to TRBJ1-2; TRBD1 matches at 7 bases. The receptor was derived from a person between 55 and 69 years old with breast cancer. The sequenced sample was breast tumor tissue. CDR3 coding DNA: TGTGCCAGCAGCGCAACATCCCGAGGGGGCGTATTGTACTATGGCTACACCTTC. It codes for CASSATSRGGVLYYGYTF.